This T cell receptor beta chain was sequenced for a study of Ad26.COV2.S vaccination and SARS-CoV-2 variants. Study as a whole: The authors gave Ad26.COV2.S intramuscularly, either once or twice 56 days apart.

Using immunoSEQ multiplex PCR, the repertoire was profiled, and TCRdb retains in-frame clones only, with some absent. The repertoire has hundreds of thousands of clones, about 86% of them found once; the top ten carry over 8.5%. Turning to this clone: What it binds is unknown. Different DNA sequences within this sample yield the same CDR3.

The treatment: 15 to 20 received Ad26.COV2.S at low or high dose, single or two shots; five or six received placebo; per-sample allocation not given. The investigators took samples on day 63 after the first vaccine or placebo injection. Study results and limitations: It was found that vaccine and placebo recipients had similar non-spike TCR breadth. A substantial breadth of spike-specific CD8+ and CD4+ T cell responses after vaccination has been reported.

CDR1 is MDHEN, CDR2 SYDVKM, per germline. V lost 5 bases and J lost 1, with 3 bases in between. This CDR3 comprises 12 residues. This receptor was taken from a person between 18 and 59 years old who received the Ad26.COV2.S COVID-19 vaccine or a placebo. Material: peripheral blood, obtained in a trial of Ad26.COV2.S vaccine versus placebo. The chain carries TRBV28 and TRBJ2-1; no firm D call. The CDR3 sequence is CASSLSYNEQFF. The DNA for the CDR3 is TGTGCCAGCAGTCTGTCCTACAATGAGCAGTTCTTC.